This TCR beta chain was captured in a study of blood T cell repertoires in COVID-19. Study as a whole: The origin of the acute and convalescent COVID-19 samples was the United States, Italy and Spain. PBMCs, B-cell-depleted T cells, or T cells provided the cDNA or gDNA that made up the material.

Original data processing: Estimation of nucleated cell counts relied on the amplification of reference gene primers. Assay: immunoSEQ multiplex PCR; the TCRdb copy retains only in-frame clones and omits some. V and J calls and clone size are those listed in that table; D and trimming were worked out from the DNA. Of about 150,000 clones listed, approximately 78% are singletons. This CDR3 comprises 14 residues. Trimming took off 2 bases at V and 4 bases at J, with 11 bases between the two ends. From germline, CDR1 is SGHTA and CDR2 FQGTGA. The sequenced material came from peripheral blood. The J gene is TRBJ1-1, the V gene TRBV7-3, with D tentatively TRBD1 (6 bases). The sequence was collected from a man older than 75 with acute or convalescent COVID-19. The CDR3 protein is CASSLEGGTTEAFF. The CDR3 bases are TGTGCCAGCAGCTTAGAAGGGGGAACCACTGAAGCTTTCTTT. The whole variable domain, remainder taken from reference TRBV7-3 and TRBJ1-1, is GAGVSQTPSNKVTEKGKYVELRCDPISGHTALYWYRQSLGQGPEFLIYFQGTGAADDSGLPNDRFFAVRPEGSVSTLKIQRTERGDSAVYLCASSLEGGTTEAFFGQGTRLTVV.